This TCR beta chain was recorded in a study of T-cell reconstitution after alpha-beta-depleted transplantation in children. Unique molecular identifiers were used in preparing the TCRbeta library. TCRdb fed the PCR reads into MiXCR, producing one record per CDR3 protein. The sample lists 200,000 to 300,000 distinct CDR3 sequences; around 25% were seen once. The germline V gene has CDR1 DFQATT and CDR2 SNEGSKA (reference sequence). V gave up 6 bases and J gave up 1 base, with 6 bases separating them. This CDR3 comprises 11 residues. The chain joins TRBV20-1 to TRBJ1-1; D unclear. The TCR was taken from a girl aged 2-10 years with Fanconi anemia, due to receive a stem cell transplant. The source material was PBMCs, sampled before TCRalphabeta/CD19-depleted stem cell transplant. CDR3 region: CSATKNTEAFF. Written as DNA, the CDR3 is TGCAGTGCGACCAAGAACACTGAAGCTTTCTTT.